This TCR beta chain was identified during a study of shared clonotypes between healthy human individuals (dated by TCRdb to between 2020 and 2021). Notes on the research overall: Two women and a few men aged 18 to 49 years were included in the cohort. Per donor, three plates each were used for CD4 naive and CD4 memory, two for CD8 naive, and one for CD8 memory. The study deeply sequenced blood TCR repertoires of about 5 healthy adults to estimate repertoire size and the extent of clonotype sharing between individuals. To increase sequencing depth and limit assay-specific biases, TCR repertoire library preparation and sequencing were carried out by different laboratories using diverse techniques. Each donor's leukapheresis produced roughly between roughly 0.9 and 9 billion PBMCs. Findings and caveats that apply to the study as a whole: Based on pairwise subsampling, the degree of clonotype sharing among donors was expected to be affected by sequencing depth. Incomplete sequencing was indicated by rarefaction of sorted-subset datasets, despite the large sequencing depth. Sharing across a few donors was observed for around 5% of naive CD4, over 3% of naive CD8, over 2% of memory CD4, and around 0.4% of memory CD8 clonotypes. Because the study included only a small number of donors, the genetic and exposure-history diversity represented was limited. Compared with non-shared clonotypes, clonotypes shared by all four sorted-subset donors had higher generation probabilities. Sampling was restricted to blood, and TCR repertoires in tissues likely differ from the TCR repertoires found in blood. Naive subsets generally had larger estimated clonotype richness than memory subsets did.

Concerning this clone itself: Its antigen is currently not known. Base-call qualities are not available, and no considerably larger clone is one nucleotide away.

CD8 naive samples consisted of CD45RO-negative cells that were positively selected for CCR7, yielding a CD45RA+CCR7+ population without TemRA cells. The donors were healthy, HIV-negative adults who had no recently reported acute infections or vaccinations. Every donor was a Caucasian adult residing in Nashville, Tennessee, USA. Blood was obtained by leukapheresis, after which PBMCs were separated by Ficoll-Histopaque density gradient centrifugation and cryopreserved in liquid nitrogen vapor phase. Purity and quantity of every magnetically sorted T cell population were checked by analytical flow cytometry. From each sorted fraction, genomic DNA was isolated and quantified by UV absorbance on a Nanodrop 2000c. Using the deep immunoSEQ assay, multiplex PCR amplified TCR CDR3 regions from genomic DNA. Genomic DNA extracted from each cell subset was distributed evenly over all wells of several immunoSEQ 96-well plates, and each plate served as one replicate. Each replicate PCR for sorted subsets received around 200 ng genomic DNA, equal to tens of thousands of T cell genomes. The purified libraries were quantified using a Qubit 3.0 fluorometer, sized with a Bioanalyzer 2100, and then quantified again using the KAPA Library Quantification kit. Every immunoSEQ 96-well plate was sequenced on a separate single-read 150-cycle Illumina NextSeq 550 flow cell. As for the authors' bioinformatics: Because only junctional sequences without quality scores were contained in the immunoSEQ output, filtering matching that applied to full-length reads could not be performed. Sequences were annotated with PyIR, a Python wrapper for IgBLAST v1.9, using IMGT germline references to assign V/J genes and CDR3. Reads were filtered out if the reads had weak V/J assignments (E-value above 1e-6), no CDR3, stop codons, out-of-frame junctions, or ambiguous translated residues. V3J clonotypes were defined as sequences sharing the same inferred V gene, J gene, and CDR3 amino acid sequence. The percentage overlap between two repertoires was calculated by dividing the number of shared unique clonotypes by the size of the smaller repertoire. RTK rarefaction, the Chao1 estimator, and Recon v2.1 estimates of unobserved clonotypes were used to assess repertoire richness. Generation probabilities for all TCRbeta clonotypes obtained by the gDNA method from a handful of donors were computed using OLGA. The table was pulled from immuneACCESS by TCRdb, which kept in-frame rearrangements only. Such tables lose some clones; where checked, under half of the loss comes from unresolved V genes, and the rest has no known cause. V and J calls and clone size come straight from that table; D and trimming were deduced from the DNA. A total of 2 million to 2.5 million clones appear in this sample, approximately 94% of them only once. The biggest ten clones account for 0.85% to 1.3% of the sample.

The CDR3, cysteine through phenylalanine, is 16 amino acids long. Only CDR3 DNA is held: 48 bases, read in frame from base 1. Per the germline V gene, WSHSY is the CDR1 and SAAADI is the CDR2. Relative to germline, V is missing 6 bases and J is missing 7 bases, with 13 bases of the junction outside any gene match. Sequencing used naive CD8+ T cells sorted from blood. The intended sense of this specimen's cell subset or site label: CD45RA+CCR7+. In this chain, TRBV10-2 is recombined with TRBJ2-1, and TRBD2 matches 9 of the central bases. This clonotype was obtained from a man between 18 and 35 years old in good health. The CDR3 is CASSSPLAGSGNEQFF. The DNA sequence is as follows: TGCGCCAGCAGCAGCCCCCTAGCGGGGTCGGGGAATGAGCAGTTCTTC.